This T cell receptor (beta chain) is from a study of cytomegalovirus exposure and HLA in healthy donors. Notes on the study in general: The authors judged a highly shared variant cluster likely a sequencing artifact. Presence/absence comparisons presumed near-even sequencing depth among donors.

V shed 3 bases, J shed 3 bases, and the junction held 5 bases outside the gene matches. This CDR3 contains 15 residues. Germline V lookup: CDR1 SGHRS, CDR2 YFSETQ. The PCR used 60 Vbeta and 13 Jbeta primers. Clones were read by immunoSEQ multiplex PCR, and TCRdb kept only the in-frame ones, dropping some. The sample table includes roughly 39,000 clones. As regards this clone: Its specificity is not known.

This sequence joins TRBV5-1 and TRBJ2-5; 10 bases fit TRBD1. The sequencing sample was made of PBMCs. The TCR originated in a man aged 25-45 years in good health and CMV-seronegative. The CDR3 region has the DNA TGCGCCAGCAGCTCGGGGGACAGGGGAAAAGAGACCCAGTACTTC. Translating it yields CASSSGDRGKETQYF. The variable domain in full, completed from reference TRBV5-1 and TRBJ2-5, reads KAGVTQTPRYLIKTRGQQVTLSCSPISGHRSVSWYQQTPGQGLQFLFEYFSETQRNKGNFPGRFSGRQFSNSRSEMNVSTLELGDSALYLCASSSGDRGKETQYFGPGTRLLVL.